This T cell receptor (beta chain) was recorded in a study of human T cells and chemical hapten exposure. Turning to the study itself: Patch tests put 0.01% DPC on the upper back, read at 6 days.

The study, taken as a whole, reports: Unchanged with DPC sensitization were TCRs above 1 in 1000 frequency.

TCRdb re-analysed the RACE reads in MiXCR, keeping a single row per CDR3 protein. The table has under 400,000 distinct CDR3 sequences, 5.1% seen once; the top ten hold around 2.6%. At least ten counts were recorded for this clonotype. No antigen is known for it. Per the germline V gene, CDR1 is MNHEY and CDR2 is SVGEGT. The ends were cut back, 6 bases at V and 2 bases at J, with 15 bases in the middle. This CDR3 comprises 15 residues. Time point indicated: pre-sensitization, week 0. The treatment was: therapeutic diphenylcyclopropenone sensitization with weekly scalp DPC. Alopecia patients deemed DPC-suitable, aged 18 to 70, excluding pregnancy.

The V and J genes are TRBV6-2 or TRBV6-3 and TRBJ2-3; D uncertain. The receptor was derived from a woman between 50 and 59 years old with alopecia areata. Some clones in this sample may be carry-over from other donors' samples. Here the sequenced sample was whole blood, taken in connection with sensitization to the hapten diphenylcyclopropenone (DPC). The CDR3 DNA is TGTGCCAGCAGCATCAGACGGGCCGTCACAGATACGCAGTATTTT. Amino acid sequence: CASSIRRAVTDTQYF.